In its sample, the clone carrying this T cell receptor beta chain was seen a few times. Its antigen is not known. This entry belongs to a study of blood T cells in healthy people across ages. Broader study findings: Researchers report that TCR beta diversity correlated strongly with naive T cell percentage. The study found more naive CD4+ cells and higher diversity in long-lived than aged donors.

The CDR3 totals 12 residues. Germline assignment: CDR1 DFQATT and CDR2 SNEGSKA (reference sequence). V was cut by 6 bases and J by 2 bases, with 11 bases left in between. Primers used in a second PCR of about 7 to 12 cycles were a sample-barcoded 5' primer and a J-beta primer mix. TCRdb ran MiXCR on the 5' RACE reads and lists one entry per CDR3 protein. The table includes some 1.8 million distinct CDR3 sequences, around 40% detected once. The J gene is TRBJ2-7, the V gene TRBV20-1, with D tentatively TRBD1 or TRBD2 (5 bases each). This receptor was identified in a human donor in good health. Input material: blood. CDR3 in DNA: TGCAGTGCCCTATGGGACCCCTACGAGCAGTACTTC. Translated: CSALWDPYEQYF.